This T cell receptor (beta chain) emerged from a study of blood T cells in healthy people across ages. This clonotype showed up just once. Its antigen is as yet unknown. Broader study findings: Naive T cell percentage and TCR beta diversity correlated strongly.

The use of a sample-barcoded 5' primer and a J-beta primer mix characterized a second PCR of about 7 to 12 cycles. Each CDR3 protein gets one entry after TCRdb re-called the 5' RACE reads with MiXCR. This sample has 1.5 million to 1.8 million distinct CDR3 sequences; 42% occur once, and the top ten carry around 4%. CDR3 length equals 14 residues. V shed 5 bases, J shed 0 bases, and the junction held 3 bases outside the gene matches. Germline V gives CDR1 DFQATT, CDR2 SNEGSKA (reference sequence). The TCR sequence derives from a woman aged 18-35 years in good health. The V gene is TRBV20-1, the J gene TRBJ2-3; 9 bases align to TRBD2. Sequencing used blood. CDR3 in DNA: TGCAGTGCTTCCGGGACTAGCAGCACAGATACGCAGTATTTT. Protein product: CSASGTSSTDTQYF.